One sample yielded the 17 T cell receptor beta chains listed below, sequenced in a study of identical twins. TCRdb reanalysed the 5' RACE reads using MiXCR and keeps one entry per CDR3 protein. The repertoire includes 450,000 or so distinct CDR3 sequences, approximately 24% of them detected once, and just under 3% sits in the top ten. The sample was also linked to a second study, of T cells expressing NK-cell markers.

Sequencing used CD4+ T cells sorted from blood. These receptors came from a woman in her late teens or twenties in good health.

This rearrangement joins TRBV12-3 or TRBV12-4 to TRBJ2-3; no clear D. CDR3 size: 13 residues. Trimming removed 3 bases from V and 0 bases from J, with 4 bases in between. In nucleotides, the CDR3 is TGTGCCAGCAGTTTCCACAGCACAGATACGCAGTATTTT. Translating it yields CASSFHSTDTQYF.

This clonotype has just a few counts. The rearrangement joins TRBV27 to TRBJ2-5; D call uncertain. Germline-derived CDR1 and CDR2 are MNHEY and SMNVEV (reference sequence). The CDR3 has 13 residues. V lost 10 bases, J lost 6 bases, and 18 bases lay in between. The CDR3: CATWEGQKKTQYF. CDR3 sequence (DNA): TGTGCCACCTGGGAAGGTCAAAAAAAGACCCAGTACTTC.

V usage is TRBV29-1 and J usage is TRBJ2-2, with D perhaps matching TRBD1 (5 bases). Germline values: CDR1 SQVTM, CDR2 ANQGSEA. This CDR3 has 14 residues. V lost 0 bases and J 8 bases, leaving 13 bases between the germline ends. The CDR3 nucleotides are TGCAGCGTTGAAGATTTCCAGGGTGGGGGGGAGCTGTTTTTT. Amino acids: CSVEDFQGGGELFF.

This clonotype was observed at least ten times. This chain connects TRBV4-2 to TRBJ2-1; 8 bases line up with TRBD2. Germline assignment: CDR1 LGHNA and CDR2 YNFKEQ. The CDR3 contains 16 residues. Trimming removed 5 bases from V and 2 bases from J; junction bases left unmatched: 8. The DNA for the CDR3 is TGTGCCAGCAGCTCGACTAGCGTTAGTGCCTACAATGAGCAGTTCTTC. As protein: CASSSTSVSAYNEQFF.

The CDR3 sequence is CASSQDLAGGAYEQYF. CDR3 nucleotides: TGTGCCAGCAGCCAAGATCTCGCGGGGGGCGCCTACGAGCAGTACTTC. This sequence joins TRBV3-1 and TRBJ2-7, with 8 bases lining up with TRBD2. Germline CDR1 is LGHDT and CDR2 is YNNKEL (reference sequence). J lost 2 bases, V lost 0 bases, and 6 bases had no gene match. The CDR3 is made up of 16 amino acids.

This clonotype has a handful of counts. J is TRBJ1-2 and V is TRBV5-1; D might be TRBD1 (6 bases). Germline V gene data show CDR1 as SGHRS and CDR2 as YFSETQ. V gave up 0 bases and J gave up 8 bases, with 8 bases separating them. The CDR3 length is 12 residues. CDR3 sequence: CASSLDRAGYTF. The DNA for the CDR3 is TGCGCCAGCAGCTTGGACAGGGCAGGCTACACCTTC.

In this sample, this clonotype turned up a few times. The CDR3 sequence is CSVTRGPPSFLRRNEQFF. In DNA, the CDR3 is TGCAGCGTTACTAGGGGCCCCCCATCCTTTTTACGCCGCAATGAGCAGTTCTTC. V and J are TRBV29-1 and TRBJ2-1; D is tentatively TRBD1 or TRBD2 (5 bases each). Germline assignment: CDR1 SQVTM and CDR2 ANQGSEA. This CDR3 has 18 residues. Trimming stripped 5 bases from V and 6 bases from J, with 29 bases between.

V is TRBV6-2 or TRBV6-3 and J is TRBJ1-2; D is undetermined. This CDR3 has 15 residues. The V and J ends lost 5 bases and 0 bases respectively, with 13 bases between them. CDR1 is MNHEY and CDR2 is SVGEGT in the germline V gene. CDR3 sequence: CASSHEGTSNYGYTF. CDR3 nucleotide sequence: TGTGCCAGCAGTCACGAGGGAACCTCTAACTATGGCTACACCTTC.

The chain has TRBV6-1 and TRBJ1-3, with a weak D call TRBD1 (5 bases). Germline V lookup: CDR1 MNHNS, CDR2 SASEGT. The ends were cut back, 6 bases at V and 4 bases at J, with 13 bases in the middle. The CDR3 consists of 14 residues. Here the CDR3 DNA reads TGTGCCAGCAGATCTGGGGCGCCAGGAAACACCATATATTTT. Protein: CASRSGAPGNTIYF.

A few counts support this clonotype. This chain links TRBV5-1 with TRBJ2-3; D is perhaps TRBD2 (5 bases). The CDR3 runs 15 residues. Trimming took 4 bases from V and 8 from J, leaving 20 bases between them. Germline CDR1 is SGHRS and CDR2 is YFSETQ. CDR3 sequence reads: CASSRDSPNEGTQYF. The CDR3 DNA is TGCGCCAGCAGCCGCGACTCCCCGAATGAGGGTACGCAGTATTTT.

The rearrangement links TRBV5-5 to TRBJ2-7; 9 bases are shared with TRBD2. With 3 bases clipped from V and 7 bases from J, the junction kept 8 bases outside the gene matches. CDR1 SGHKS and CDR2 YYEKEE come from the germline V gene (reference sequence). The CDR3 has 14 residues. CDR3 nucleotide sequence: TGTGCCAGCAGCTCTGTCAGCGGGAGGCGAGAGCAGTACTTC. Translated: CASSSVSGRREQYF.

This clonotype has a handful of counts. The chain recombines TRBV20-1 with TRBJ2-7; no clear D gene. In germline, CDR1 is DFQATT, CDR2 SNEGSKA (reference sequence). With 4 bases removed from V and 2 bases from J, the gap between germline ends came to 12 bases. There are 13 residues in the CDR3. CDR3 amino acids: CSAIKTSTYEQYF. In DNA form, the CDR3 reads TGCAGTGCTATTAAGACAAGTACCTACGAGCAGTACTTC.

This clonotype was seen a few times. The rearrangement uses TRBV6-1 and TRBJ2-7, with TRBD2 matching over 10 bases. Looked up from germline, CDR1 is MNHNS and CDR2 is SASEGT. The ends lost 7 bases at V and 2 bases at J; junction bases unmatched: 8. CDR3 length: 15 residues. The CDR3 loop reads CASTDSGGITYEQYF. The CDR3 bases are TGTGCCAGCACCGATAGCGGGGGGATCACCTACGAGCAGTACTTC.

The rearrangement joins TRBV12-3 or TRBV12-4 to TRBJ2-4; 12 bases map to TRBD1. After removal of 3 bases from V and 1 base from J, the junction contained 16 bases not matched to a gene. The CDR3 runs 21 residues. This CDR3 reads CASSLGPPGTGGVHAKNIQYF. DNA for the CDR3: TGTGCCAGCAGTTTGGGGCCTCCCGGGACAGGGGGCGTTCATGCCAAAAACATTCAGTACTTC.

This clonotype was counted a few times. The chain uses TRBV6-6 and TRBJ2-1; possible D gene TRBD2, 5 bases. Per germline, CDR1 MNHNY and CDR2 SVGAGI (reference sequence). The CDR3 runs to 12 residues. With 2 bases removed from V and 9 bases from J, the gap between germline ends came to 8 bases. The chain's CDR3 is CASSYQAGEQFF. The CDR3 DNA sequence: TGTGCCAGCAGTTACCAGGCGGGTGAGCAGTTCTTC.

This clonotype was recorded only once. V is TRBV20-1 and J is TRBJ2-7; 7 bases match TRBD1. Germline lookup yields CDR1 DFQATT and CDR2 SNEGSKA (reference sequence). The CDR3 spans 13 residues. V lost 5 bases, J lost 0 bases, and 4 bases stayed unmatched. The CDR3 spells CSAGQDSSYEQYF. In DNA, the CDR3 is TGCAGTGCTGGACAGGACAGCTCCTACGAGCAGTACTTC.

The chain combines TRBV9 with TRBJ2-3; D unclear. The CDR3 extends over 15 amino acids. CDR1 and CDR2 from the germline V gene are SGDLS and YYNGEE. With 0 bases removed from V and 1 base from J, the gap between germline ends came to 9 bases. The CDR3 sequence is CASSVGIAGTDTQYF. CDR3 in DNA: TGTGCCAGCAGCGTAGGGATAGCTGGCACAGATACGCAGTATTTT.